The clone carrying this T cell receptor beta chain was picked up a small number of times. As yet, its antigen is unknown. The data were obtained in a study of cytomegalovirus exposure and HLA in healthy donors. Study-level results: There were some 150 TCR beta chains listed as cytomegalovirus-associated. In vitro confirmation showed three CMV-associated chains to be CMV antigen specific. Apparent HLA restriction characterized most CMV-associated TCR beta chains in a later analysis.

PCR employed 60 Vbeta and 13 Jbeta primers. Some clones are missing from TCRdb's copy, which holds only in-frame ones; the method was immunoSEQ multiplex PCR. The table records 150,000 to 200,000 clones, 60% to 80% of them present only once. CDR1 MNHNS and CDR2 SASEGT come from the germline V gene. Trimming shortened V by 4 bases and J by 7 bases, and 13 bases separated the two germline ends. CDR3 length equals 13 residues. This TCR was sampled from a man in his fifties or sixties in good health and CMV-seronegative. The sample consisted of PBMCs. The chain uses TRBV6-1 and TRBJ2-5, with a tentative D call TRBD1 (5 bases). The chain's CDR3 is CASSALVQGTQYF. Written as DNA, the CDR3 is TGTGCCAGCAGTGCCCTAGTCCAGGGGACCCAGTACTTC.